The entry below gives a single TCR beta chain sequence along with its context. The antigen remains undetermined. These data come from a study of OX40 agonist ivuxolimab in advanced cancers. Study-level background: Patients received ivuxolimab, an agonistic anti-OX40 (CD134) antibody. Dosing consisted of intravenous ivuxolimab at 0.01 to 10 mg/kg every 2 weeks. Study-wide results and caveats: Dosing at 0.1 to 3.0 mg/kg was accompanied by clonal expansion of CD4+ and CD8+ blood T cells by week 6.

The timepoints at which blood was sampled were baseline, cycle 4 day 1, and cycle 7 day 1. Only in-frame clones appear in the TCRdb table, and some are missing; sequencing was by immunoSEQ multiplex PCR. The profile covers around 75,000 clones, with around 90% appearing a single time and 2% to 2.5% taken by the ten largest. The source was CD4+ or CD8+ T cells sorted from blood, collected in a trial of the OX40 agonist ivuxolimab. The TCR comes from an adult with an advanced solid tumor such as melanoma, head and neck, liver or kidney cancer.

Here the CDR3 reads CASSLKAGQYEQYF. The CDR3 DNA sequence: TGTGCCAGCAGCTTGAAGGCGGGACAATACGAGCAGTACTTC. The J gene is TRBJ2-7, the V gene TRBV5-4; the D gene could be TRBD1 or TRBD2 (6 bases each). V lost 1 base and J lost 4, with 12 bases in between. Germline values: CDR1 SGHNT, CDR2 YYREEE (reference sequence). The CDR3 extends over 14 amino acids.